A single sample is the source of the 17 T cell receptor beta chains below, sequenced in a study of technical replicates of blood from a few donors. The repertoire was sequenced with immunoSEQ multiplex PCR; TCRdb's copy has only in-frame clones and lacks some. This sample has approximately 70,000 clones, with under 98% found just once. The sample was T cells isolated from PBMCs. Receptor source: a human donor in good health.

This chain uses TRBV16 with TRBJ1-5, with 7 bases that match TRBD1. The CDR3 has 16 residues. Germline V gives CDR1 KGHSY, CDR2 FQNENV. J was trimmed by 4 bases and V by 4 bases; bases with no gene match: 10. CDR3 in amino acids: CASSRRRQGVNQPQHF. The CDR3 DNA is TGTGCCAGCAGCCGGCGAAGGCAGGGGGTAAATCAGCCCCAGCATTTT.

The chain combines TRBV4-1 with TRBJ2-1, with 8 positions matching TRBD2. J gave up 10 bases and V 2 bases, and 10 bases lay outside the gene matches. Germline V gene lookup returns CDR1 MGHRA and CDR2 YSYEKL. The CDR3 is 15 amino acids. The CDR3 protein is CASSQLTGTSREQFF. In DNA, the CDR3 is TGCGCCAGCAGCCAATTGACCGGGACTAGTCGAGAGCAGTTCTTC.

The chain has TRBV5-4 and TRBJ1-1, with D unresolved. The CDR3 is made up of 12 amino acids. CDR1 and CDR2 (germline): SGHNT, YYREEE (reference sequence). The germline V and J ends were trimmed by 0 bases and 4 bases, with 4 bases remaining between them. The CDR3 is CASSLALTEAFF. The CDR3 nucleotides are TGTGCCAGCAGCTTGGCCCTCACTGAAGCTTTCTTT.

The CDR3 DNA sequence: TGTGCCAGCAGTGTGGGGGGGAATGAGCAGTTCTTC. Its translation: CASSVGGNEQFF. J is TRBJ2-1 and V is TRBV2; 7 bases agree with TRBD2. The CDR3 length is 12 residues. With V trimmed by 4 bases and J by 7 bases, 1 base remained unmatched. The germline V gene encodes CDR1 SNHLY and CDR2 FYNNEI. The variable domain in full, with the rest retrieved from reference TRBV2 and TRBJ2-1, is EPEVTQTPSHQVTQMGQEVILRCVPISNHLYFYWYRQILGQKVEFLVSFYNNEISEKSEIFDDQFSVERPDGSNFTLKIRSTKLEDSAMYFCASSVGGNEQFFGPGTRLTVL.

This chain links TRBV19 with TRBJ1-5, with D tentatively TRBD1 (6 bases). Germline loops: CDR1 LNHDA, CDR2 SQIVND (reference sequence). Deletions cut 7 bases from V and 7 bases from J, with 14 bases between. The CDR3 sequence is 13 residues long. CDR3 sequence reads: CASTYTGSQPQHF. CDR3 nucleotides: TGTGCCAGTACCTACACAGGGAGCCAGCCCCAGCATTTT.

This chain joins TRBV29-1 and TRBJ2-1; TRBD2 aligns across 11 bases. Germline V CDR1 and CDR2: SQVTM, ANQGSEA. The CDR3 totals 13 residues. Written as DNA, the CDR3 is TGCAGGGTCCTAGCGGGAGGAAGGAATGAGCAGTTCTTC. Its translation is CRVLAGGRNEQFF.

The chain has TRBV2 and TRBJ1-1, with 11 bases that match TRBD1. Germline CDR1 and CDR2: SNHLY and FYNNEI. This CDR3 has 15 residues. The trim removed 4 bases at V and 5 bases at J, leaving 6 bases unmatched. The CDR3, as DNA: TGTGCCAGCAGTGGGGGACAGGGGGTAAGGACTGAAGCTTTCTTT. This encodes CASSGGQGVRTEAFF.

The rearrangement links TRBV9 to TRBJ1-1; D not certain. V was clipped by 0 bases and J by 4 bases, with 7 bases between them. CDR1 and CDR2 (germline): SGDLS, YYNGEE. The CDR3 length is 13 residues. This CDR3 is CASSVGGFTEAFF. In DNA form, the CDR3 reads TGTGCCAGCAGCGTAGGAGGGTTCACTGAAGCTTTCTTT. The whole variable domain, remainder taken from reference TRBV9 and TRBJ1-1, is DSGVTQTPKHLITATGQRVTLRCSPRSGDLSVYWYQQSLDQGLQFLIQYYNGEERAKGNILERFSAQQFPDLHSELNLSSLELGDSALYFCASSVGGFTEAFFGQGTRLTVV.

The V gene is TRBV4-3, the J gene TRBJ1-2; D not resolved. Germline CDR1 is LGHNA and CDR2 is YSLEER. Trimming cost V 0 bases and J 6 bases, with 17 bases left between them. The CDR3 covers 16 residues. The CDR3 bases are TGCGCCAGCAGCCAAGATATCCAAGGCCTCACTAATGGCTACACCTTC. Translating gives CASSQDIQGLTNGYTF.

This sequence joins TRBV19 and TRBJ1-5, with D possibly TRBD1 on 5 matching bases. Germline-derived CDR1 and CDR2 are LNHDA and SQIVND (reference sequence). The V gene lost 2 bases and the J gene lost 0 bases, with 11 bases spanning the gap. This CDR3 spans 16 amino acids. CDR3 sequence: CASSISTGYSNQPQHF. The CDR3 DNA follows: TGTGCCAGTAGTATAAGCACAGGCTATAGCAATCAGCCCCAGCATTTT.

The chain joins TRBV7-2 to TRBJ2-5, with a possible D match to TRBD2 (6 bases). The CDR3 totals 16 residues. Germline V gene data show CDR1 as SGHTA and CDR2 as FQGNSA. V lost 1 base and J lost 5, with 17 bases in between. DNA of the CDR3: TGTGCCAGCAGCTTAGGGACTTTCAGCGGGTGGGAGACCCAGTACTTC. Translated: CASSLGTFSGWETQYF.

The J gene is TRBJ2-3, the V gene TRBV18; 8 positions agree with TRBD1. This CDR3 has 14 residues. The V segment lost 1 base and the J segment 4 bases; nucleotides outside the gene matches: 1. Germline-derived CDR1 and CDR2 are KGHSH and LQKENI. This chain's CDR3 is CASSPRTGSDTQYF. CDR3 nucleotide sequence: TGTGCCAGCTCACCACGGACAGGGTCAGATACGCAGTATTTT.

This chain joins TRBV28 and TRBJ1-1; possibly TRBD1 for D (5 bases). The germline V gene has CDR1 MDHEN and CDR2 SYDVKM. The CDR3 covers 13 residues. The germline V and J ends were trimmed by 7 bases and 5 bases, with 14 bases remaining between them. The DNA for the CDR3 is TGTGCCAGCACCTTGGGGGGGAGAACTGAAGCTTTCTTT. Translation gives CASTLGGRTEAFF.

This chain uses TRBV5-1 with TRBJ2-7, with TRBD2 matching 7 bases. The trim removed 5 bases at V and 2 bases at J, leaving 4 bases unmatched. Per the germline V gene, CDR1 is SGHRS and CDR2 is YFSETQ. The CDR3 covers 13 residues. In DNA form, the CDR3 reads TGCGCCAGCAGGGGCGGGGGTCCCTACGAGCAGTACTTC. It yields the protein CASRGGGPYEQYF.

This clone has only one observation. V usage is TRBV4-3 and J usage is TRBJ2-1; 13 nucleotides match TRBD2. Germline loops: CDR1 LGHNA, CDR2 YSLEER. V trimming: 0 bases; J trimming: 3 bases; junction bases outside the gene matches: 14. The CDR3 extends over 21 amino acids. CDR3 DNA: TGCGCCAGCAGCCAAGACCCCTGGACTAGCGGGAGAACCCGACTCTACAATGAGCAGTTCTTC. Protein: CASSQDPWTSGRTRLYNEQFF.

The V call is TRBV6-6, the J call TRBJ2-7, with 10 nucleotides matching TRBD2. The CDR3 spans 15 residues. From germline, CDR1 is MNHNY and CDR2 SVGAGI (reference sequence). Losses at the gene ends were 6 bases for V and 3 bases for J; bases not matched to a gene: 8. CDR3 loop: CASRVSSGSFYEQYF. The CDR3 DNA reads as TGTGCCAGCAGGGTATCTAGCGGGAGTTTCTACGAGCAGTACTTC.

The chain uses TRBV6-1 and TRBJ1-3; D uncertain. The V end was cut by 11 bases, the J end by 2 bases, with 7 bases between. Germline CDR1 MNHNS, CDR2 SASEGT. The CDR3 is made up of 11 amino acids. The CDR3 DNA follows: TGTGCCGGCATCACTGGAAACACCATATATTTT. This codes for CAGITGNTIYF.